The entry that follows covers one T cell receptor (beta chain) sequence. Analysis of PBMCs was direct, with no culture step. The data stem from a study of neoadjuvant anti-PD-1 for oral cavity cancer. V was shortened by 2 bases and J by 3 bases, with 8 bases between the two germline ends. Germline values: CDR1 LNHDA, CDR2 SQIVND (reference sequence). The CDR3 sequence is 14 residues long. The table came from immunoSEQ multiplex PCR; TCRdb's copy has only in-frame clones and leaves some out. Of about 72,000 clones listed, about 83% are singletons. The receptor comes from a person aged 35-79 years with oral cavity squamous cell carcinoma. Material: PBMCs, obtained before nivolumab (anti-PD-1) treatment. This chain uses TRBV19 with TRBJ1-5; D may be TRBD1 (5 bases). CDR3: CASSIWGFNQPQHF. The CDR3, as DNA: TGTGCCAGTAGTATATGGGGGTTCAATCAGCCCCAGCATTTT.